Listed here are 18 T cell receptor beta chains from one sample, sequenced in a study of blood T cell repertoires in COVID-19. TCRdb's table, derived via immunoSEQ multiplex PCR, lists solely in-frame clones and lacks some. The sample records some 150,000 clones, about 82% being singletons. The sequencing input was peripheral blood. The receptors originated from a woman older than 75 with active or convalescent COVID-19.

The V and J genes are TRBV2 and TRBJ1-4, with 11 bases aligning to TRBD1. CDR3 size: 14 residues. Trimming at V came to 5 bases and at J to 5 bases, leaving 1 base not matched to a gene. Germline V gene sequence: CDR1 SNHLY, CDR2 FYNNEI. The DNA of the CDR3 is TGTGCCAGCAGTCGGGACAGGGGGAATGAAAAACTGTTTTTT. Amino acid sequence: CASSRDRGNEKLFF.

This clone was seen only a few times. The chain is built from TRBV28 and TRBJ1-2; 9 bases match TRBD1. The CDR3 covers 14 residues. CDR1 is MDHEN and CDR2 is SYDVKM in the germline V gene. The J segment lost 4 bases and the V segment lost 5 bases, leaving 5 bases of the junction unmatched. The CDR3 DNA sequence: TGTGCCAGCAGTCCCAACAGGGGGCCCTATGGCTACACCTTC. Translated: CASSPNRGPYGYTF.

The rearrangement uses TRBV5-6 and TRBJ2-6, with D possibly matching TRBD2 (6 bases). The length of the CDR3 is 18 residues. CDR1 is SGHDT and CDR2 is YYEEEE in the germline V gene. V was clipped by 0 bases and J by 1 base, with 14 bases between them. DNA of the CDR3: TGTGCCAGCAGCTTGGTTCTGGCGGGGCCATCTGGGGCCAACGTCCTGACTTTC. Its translation: CASSLVLAGPSGANVLTF.

V and J are TRBV19 and TRBJ1-5; D gene ambiguous. The ends were cut back, 2 bases at V and 0 bases at J, with 20 bases in the middle. The CDR3 is made up of 19 amino acids. Germline assignment: CDR1 LNHDA and CDR2 SQIVND (reference sequence). CDR3 loop: CASSIRGEELWVSNQPQHF. DNA for the CDR3: TGTGCCAGTAGTATAAGAGGTGAAGAACTATGGGTTAGCAATCAGCCCCAGCATTTT.

This clone was counted only a few times. The rearrangement links TRBV28 to TRBJ1-3; D not certain. Trimming cost V 5 bases and J 4 bases, with 9 bases left between them. Germline CDR1 MDHEN, CDR2 SYDVKM. This CDR3 spans 13 amino acids. The CDR3 DNA follows: TGTGCCAGCAGTCAGTCTCCCGGAAACACCATATATTTT. Translated: CASSQSPGNTIYF.

The CDR3 here is CASRDRGRGGYNSPLHF. Here the CDR3 DNA reads TGTGCCAGCAGAGACAGGGGGCGCGGCGGCTATAATTCACCCCTCCACTTT. V and J are TRBV2 and TRBJ1-6; 10 positions match TRBD1. V was pared by 6 bases and J by 3 bases, with 8 bases of the junction left unmatched. The CDR3 sequence is 17 residues long. Germline CDR1 reads SNHLY; CDR2 reads FYNNEI.

This rearrangement joins TRBV18 to TRBJ1-1, with D tentatively TRBD1 (5 bases). V shed 8 bases and J shed 1 base, with 14 bases lying between them. The CDR3 is 14 amino acids. The germline gives CDR1 KGHSH, CDR2 LQKENI. The CDR3 protein is CASRRSGANTEAFF. The CDR3 bases are TGTGCCAGCCGACGGTCTGGGGCGAACACTGAAGCTTTCTTT.

V and J are TRBV11-3 and TRBJ2-7; 7 nucleotides line up with TRBD1. This CDR3 is built from 13 residues. J lost 4 bases, V lost 4 bases, and 4 bases had no gene match. Looked up from germline, CDR1 is SGHNT and CDR2 is YENEEA. Written as DNA, the CDR3 is TGTGCCAGCAGCTCAACCAGGGGGTACGAGCAGTACTTC. As protein: CASSSTRGYEQYF.

The rearrangement uses TRBV11-1 and TRBJ1-4, with D maybe TRBD1 (5 bases). The V gene's germline CDR1 is SGHAT and CDR2 FQDESV (reference sequence). This CDR3 contains 13 residues. The V gene lost 5 bases and the J gene lost 5 bases, with 9 bases spanning the gap. As DNA, the CDR3 is TGTGCCAGCAGCGTAAGACAGAATGAAAAACTGTTTTTT. This gives the protein CASSVRQNEKLFF.

The chain links TRBV7-9 to TRBJ2-7, with 8 bases aligning to TRBD2. CDR3 length: 14 amino acids. Germline trimming cut 4 bases from V and 3 bases from J; bases unmatched to any gene: 5. Germline-derived CDR1 and CDR2 are SEHNR and FQNEAQ (reference sequence). CDR3 in DNA: TGTGCCAGCAGCTCCACGGGGGGGGACTACGAGCAGTACTTC. This codes for CASSSTGGDYEQYF.

A single count supports this clone. The chain joins TRBV30 to TRBJ1-5; perhaps TRBD1 as D (6 bases). The CDR3 loop spans 13 amino acids. Germline assignment: CDR1 GTSNPN and CDR2 SVGIG (reference sequence). V lost 2 bases to trimming and J lost 9 bases, with 14 bases between them. CDR3 coding DNA: TGTGCCTGGAGTAGGGGGTTTCCATCGCCCCAGCATTTT. The encoded protein is CAWSRGFPSPQHF. The whole variable domain, remainder taken from reference TRBV30 and TRBJ1-5, is SQTIHQWPATLVQPVGSPLSLECTVEGTSNPNLYWYRQAAGRGLQLLFYSVGIGQISSEVPQNLSASRPQDRQFILSSKKLLLSDSGFYLCAWSRGFPSPQHFGDGTRLSIL.

The gene calls are TRBV3-1 (or the pseudogene TRBV3-2) and TRBJ2-1; tentative D call: TRBD1 (5 bases). The CDR3 runs 13 residues. The germline V gene has CDR1 LGHDT and CDR2 YNNKEL (reference sequence). Deletions cut 4 bases from V and 6 bases from J, with 10 bases between. This chain's CDR3 is CASSPWGSNEQFF. CDR3 in DNA: TGTGCCAGCAGCCCCTGGGGCAGCAATGAGCAGTTCTTC.

This clone was detected a few times. The chain carries TRBV7-2 and TRBJ1-1, with D uncertain. Trimming left V 5 bases short and J 5 bases short, with 15 bases between. This CDR3 is 14 amino acids long. Germline V gives CDR1 SGHTA, CDR2 FQGNSA. The CDR3 protein is CASSNGWTGTEAFF. CDR3 DNA sequence: TGTGCCAGCAGCAACGGCTGGACGGGAACTGAAGCTTTCTTT. Complete variable domain (other parts from reference TRBV7-2 and TRBJ1-1): GAGVSQSPSNKVTEKGKDVELRCDPISGHTALYWYRQSLGQGLEFLIYFQGNSAPDKSGLPSDRFSAERTGGSVSTLTIQRTQQEDSAVYLCASSNGWTGTEAFFGQGTRLTVV.

The chain is built from TRBV7-8 and TRBJ2-1; 7 positions match TRBD1. With V trimmed by 6 bases and J by 6 bases, 2 bases remained unmatched. The CDR3 runs 12 residues. The germline V gene has CDR1 SGHVS and CDR2 FQNEAQ. The CDR3 DNA reads TGTGCCAGCAGTAGGGACAGCAATGAGCAGTTCTTC. This encodes CASSRDSNEQFF.

V usage is TRBV3-1 (or the pseudogene TRBV3-2) and J usage is TRBJ2-3; the match to TRBD2 covers 9 bases. Germline CDR1 and CDR2: LGHDT and YNNKEL (reference sequence). V shed 0 bases, J shed 0 bases, and the junction held 4 bases outside the gene matches. CDR3 length: 17 residues. The DNA for the CDR3 is TGTGCCAGCAGCCAAGACCCAGCGGGGGGTAGCACAGATACGCAGTATTTT. It yields the protein CASSQDPAGGSTDTQYF.

This chain connects TRBV15 to TRBJ1-3; TRBD1 is a possible D gene (5 bases). Germline CDR1 and CDR2: LNHNV and YYDKDF (reference sequence). V was trimmed by 0 bases and J by 2 bases, leaving 11 bases between them. This CDR3 is built from 16 residues. The CDR3 nucleotides are TGTGCCACCAGCAGAGATGGGGGGTTTGCTGGAAACACCATATATTTT. Protein sequence: CATSRDGGFAGNTIYF.

There are a few counts of this clone. This rearrangement joins TRBV18 to TRBJ1-1; D is ambiguous. Germline CDR1 reads KGHSH; CDR2 reads LQKENI. The CDR3 covers 14 residues. V gave up 6 bases and J gave up 1 base, with 12 bases separating them. CDR3 sequence reads: CASSKVQANTEAFF. CDR3 bases: TGTGCCAGCTCCAAGGTCCAGGCGAACACTGAAGCTTTCTTT.

V usage is TRBV18 and J usage is TRBJ1-2; 9 bases fit TRBD1. Germline values: CDR1 KGHSH, CDR2 LQKENI. There are 16 residues in the CDR3. The trim removed 6 bases at V and 6 bases at J, leaving 14 bases unmatched. The CDR3 nucleotides read TGTGCCAGCTCGCAGGGTAACCGGGACAGGGTCCATGGCTACACCTTC. Translated: CASSQGNRDRVHGYTF.